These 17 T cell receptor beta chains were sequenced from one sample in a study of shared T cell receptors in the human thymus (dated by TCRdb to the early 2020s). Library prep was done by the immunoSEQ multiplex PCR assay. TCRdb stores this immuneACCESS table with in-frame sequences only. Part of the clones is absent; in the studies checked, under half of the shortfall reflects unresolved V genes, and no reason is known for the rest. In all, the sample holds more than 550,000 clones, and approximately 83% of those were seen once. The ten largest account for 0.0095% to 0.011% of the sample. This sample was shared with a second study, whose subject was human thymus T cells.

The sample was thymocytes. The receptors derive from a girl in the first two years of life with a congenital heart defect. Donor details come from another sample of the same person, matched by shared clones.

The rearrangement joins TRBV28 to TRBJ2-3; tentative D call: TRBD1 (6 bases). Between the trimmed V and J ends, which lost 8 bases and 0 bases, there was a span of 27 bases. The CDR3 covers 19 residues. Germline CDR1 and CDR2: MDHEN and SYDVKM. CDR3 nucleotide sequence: TGTGCCAGCGCCGACCAACAGGGATGGGGGTTAGGTAGCACAGATACGCAGTATTTT. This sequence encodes CASADQQGWGLGSTDTQYF.

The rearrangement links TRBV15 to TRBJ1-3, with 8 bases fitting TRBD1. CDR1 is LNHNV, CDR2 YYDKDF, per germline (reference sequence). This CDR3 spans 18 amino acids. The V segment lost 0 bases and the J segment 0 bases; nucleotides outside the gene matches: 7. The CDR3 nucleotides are TGTGCCACCAGCAGAGATCGGGACAGGCCCTTCTCTGGAAACACCATATATTTT. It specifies CATSRDRDRPFSGNTIYF.

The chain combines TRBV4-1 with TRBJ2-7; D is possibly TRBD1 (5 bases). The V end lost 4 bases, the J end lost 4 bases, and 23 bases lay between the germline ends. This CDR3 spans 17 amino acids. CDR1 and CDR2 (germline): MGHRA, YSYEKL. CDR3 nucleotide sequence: TGCGCCAGCAGCCTCGCACCTCGGGCGAAGGGGCAGTACGAGCAGTACTTC. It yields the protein CASSLAPRAKGQYEQYF.

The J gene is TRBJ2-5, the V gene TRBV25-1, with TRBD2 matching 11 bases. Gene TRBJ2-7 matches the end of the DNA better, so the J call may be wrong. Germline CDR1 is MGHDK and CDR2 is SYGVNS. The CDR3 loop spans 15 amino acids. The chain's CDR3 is CASSGLAGSSYEQYF. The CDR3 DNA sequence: TGTGCCAGCAGTGGACTAGCGGGGAGCTCCTACGAGCAGTACTTC.

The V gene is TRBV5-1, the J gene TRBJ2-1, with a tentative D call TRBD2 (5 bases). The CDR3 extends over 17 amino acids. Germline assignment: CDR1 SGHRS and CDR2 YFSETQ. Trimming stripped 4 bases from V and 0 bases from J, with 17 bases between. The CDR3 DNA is TGCGCCAGCAGCCCCAGGCTCAGAGGGAGCTCCTACAATGAGCAGTTCTTC. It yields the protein CASSPRLRGSSYNEQFF. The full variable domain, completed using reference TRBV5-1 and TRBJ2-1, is KAGVTQTPRYLIKTRGQQVTLSCSPISGHRSVSWYQQTPGQGLQFLFEYFSETQRNKGNFPGRFSGRQFSNSRSEMNVSTLELGDSALYLCASSPRLRGSSYNEQFFGPGTRLTVL.

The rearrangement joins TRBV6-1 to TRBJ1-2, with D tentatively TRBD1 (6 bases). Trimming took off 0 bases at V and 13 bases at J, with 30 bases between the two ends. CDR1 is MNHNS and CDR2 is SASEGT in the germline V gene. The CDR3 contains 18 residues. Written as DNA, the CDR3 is TGTGCCAGCAGTGAAGCCACGGGGGGGCACCGACACTATGGCTGGGGCACCTTC. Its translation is CASSEATGGHRHYGWGTF.

The CDR3 sequence: CAISAGQGVPRYEQYF. CDR3 nucleotide sequence: TGTGCCATCAGCGCGGGACAGGGGGTCCCTCGGTACGAGCAGTACTTC. This chain connects TRBV10-3 to TRBJ2-7; 11 bases are shared with TRBD1. Germline-derived CDR1 and CDR2 are ENHRY and SYGVKD. The CDR3 runs 16 residues. J was trimmed by 4 bases and V by 6 bases; bases with no gene match: 11.

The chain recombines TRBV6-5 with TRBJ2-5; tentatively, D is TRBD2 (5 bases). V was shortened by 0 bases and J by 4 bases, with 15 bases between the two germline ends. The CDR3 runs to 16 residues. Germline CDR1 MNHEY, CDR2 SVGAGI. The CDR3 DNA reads TGTGCCAGCAGTTACTCGGCCTCGAGCGGCCGAGAGACCCAGTACTTC. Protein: CASSYSASSGRETQYF.

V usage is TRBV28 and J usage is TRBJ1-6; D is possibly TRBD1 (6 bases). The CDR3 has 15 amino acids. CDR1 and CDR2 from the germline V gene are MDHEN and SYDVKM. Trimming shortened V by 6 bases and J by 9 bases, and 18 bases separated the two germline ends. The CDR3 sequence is CASRPREGGGSPLHF. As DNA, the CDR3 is TGTGCCAGCAGGCCCCGGGAGGGAGGGGGTTCACCCCTCCACTTT.

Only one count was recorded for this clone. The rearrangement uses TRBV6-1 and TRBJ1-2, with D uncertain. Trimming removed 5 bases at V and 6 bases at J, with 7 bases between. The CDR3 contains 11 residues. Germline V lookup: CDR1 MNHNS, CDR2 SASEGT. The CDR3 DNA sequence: TGTGCCAGCAGTCACAACAATGGCTACACCTTC. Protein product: CASSHNNGYTF.

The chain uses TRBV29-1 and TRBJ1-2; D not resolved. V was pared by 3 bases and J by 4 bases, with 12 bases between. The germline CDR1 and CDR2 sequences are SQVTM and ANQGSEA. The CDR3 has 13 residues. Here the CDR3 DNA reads TGCAGCGTTGAGTGGGAGACCATCTATGGCTACACCTTC. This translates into CSVEWETIYGYTF.

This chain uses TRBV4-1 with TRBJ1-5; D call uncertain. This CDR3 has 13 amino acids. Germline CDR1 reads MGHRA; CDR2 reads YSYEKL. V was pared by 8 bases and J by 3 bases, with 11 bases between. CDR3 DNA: TGCGCCAGCTCTAACAGTTTCAATCAGCCCCAGCATTTT. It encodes CASSNSFNQPQHF.

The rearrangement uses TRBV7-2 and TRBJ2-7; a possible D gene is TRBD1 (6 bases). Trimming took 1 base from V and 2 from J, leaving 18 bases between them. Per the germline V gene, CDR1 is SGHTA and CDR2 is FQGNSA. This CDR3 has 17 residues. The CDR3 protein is CASSLDQGTHHTYEQYF. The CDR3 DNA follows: TGTGCCAGCAGCTTAGACCAAGGGACACACCACACCTACGAGCAGTACTTC. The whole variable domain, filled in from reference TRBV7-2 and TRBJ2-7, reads GAGVSQSPSNKVTEKGKDVELRCDPISGHTALYWYRQSLGQGLEFLIYFQGNSAPDKSGLPSDRFSAERTGGSVSTLTIQRTQQEDSAVYLCASSLDQGTHHTYEQYFGPGTRLTVT.

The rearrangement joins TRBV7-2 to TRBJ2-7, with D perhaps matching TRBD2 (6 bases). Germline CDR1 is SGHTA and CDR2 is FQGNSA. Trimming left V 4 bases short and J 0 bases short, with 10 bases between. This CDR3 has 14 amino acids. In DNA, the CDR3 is TGTGCCAGCAGCTACCGGGACTCCTCCTACGAGCAGTACTTC. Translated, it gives CASSYRDSSYEQYF.

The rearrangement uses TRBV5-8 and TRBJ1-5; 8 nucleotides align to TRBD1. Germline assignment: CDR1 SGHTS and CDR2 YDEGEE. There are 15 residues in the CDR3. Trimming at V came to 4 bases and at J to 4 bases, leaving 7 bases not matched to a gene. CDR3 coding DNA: TGTGCCAGCAGCCGCCGGGACAGGTCTAATCAGCCCCAGCATTTT. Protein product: CASSRRDRSNQPQHF.

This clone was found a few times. The CDR3: CASSQTIAGLLNTEAFF. For the CDR3, the DNA is TGCGCCAGCAGCCAAACGATTGCGGGTCTTTTGAACACTGAAGCTTTCTTT. The V gene is TRBV4-3, the J gene TRBJ1-1, with D uncertain. Germline CDR1 LGHNA, CDR2 YSLEER. V lost 2 bases, J lost 0 bases, and 16 bases lay in between. CDR3 size: 17 residues.

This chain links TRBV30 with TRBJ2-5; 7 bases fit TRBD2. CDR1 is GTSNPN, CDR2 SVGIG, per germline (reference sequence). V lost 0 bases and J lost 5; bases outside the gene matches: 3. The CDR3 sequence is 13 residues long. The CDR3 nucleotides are TGTGCCTGGAGTGTCTGGGGAGGGGAGACCCAGTACTTC. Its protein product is CAWSVWGGETQYF.